The clone carrying this TCR beta chain was seen only a few times. The time point here: pre-sensitization, week 0. The sample's treatment: therapeutic diphenylcyclopropenone sensitization with weekly scalp DPC. One entry per CDR3 protein, called by TCRdb with MiXCR from the RACE reads. The sample has more than 300,000 distinct CDR3 sequences; less than 6.5% are singletons. This sample was included in a study of human T cells and chemical hapten exposure. With V trimmed by 0 bases and J by 0 bases, 10 bases remained unmatched. Germline V gene lookup returns CDR1 MNHNY and CDR2 SVGAGI (reference sequence). This CDR3 spans 18 amino acids.

The TCR comes from a woman between 45 and 65 years old with alopecia areata. Some clones in this sample may be carry-over from other donors' samples. The sequences come from whole blood, collected in connection with sensitization to the hapten diphenylcyclopropenone (DPC). The chain employs TRBV6-6 and TRBJ2-7, with 8 nucleotides matching TRBD2. The CDR3: CASSYSRSDSGNSYEQYF. The CDR3 region has the DNA TGTGCCAGCAGTTACTCGAGAAGTGATAGCGGGAACTCCTACGAGCAGTACTTC.